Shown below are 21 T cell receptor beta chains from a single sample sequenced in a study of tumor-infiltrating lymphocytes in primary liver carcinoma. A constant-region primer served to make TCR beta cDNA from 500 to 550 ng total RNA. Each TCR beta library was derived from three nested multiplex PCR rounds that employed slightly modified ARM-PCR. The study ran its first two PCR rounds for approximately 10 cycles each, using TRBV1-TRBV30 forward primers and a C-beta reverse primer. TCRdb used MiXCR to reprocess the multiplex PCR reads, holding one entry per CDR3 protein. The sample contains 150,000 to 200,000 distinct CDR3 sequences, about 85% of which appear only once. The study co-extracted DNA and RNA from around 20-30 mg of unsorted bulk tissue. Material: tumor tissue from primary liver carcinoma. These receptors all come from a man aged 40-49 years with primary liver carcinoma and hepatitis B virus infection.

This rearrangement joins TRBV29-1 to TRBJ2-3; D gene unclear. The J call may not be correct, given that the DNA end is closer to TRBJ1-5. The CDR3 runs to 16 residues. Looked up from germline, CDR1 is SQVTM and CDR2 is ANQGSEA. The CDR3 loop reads CSVAGVDGRSTDMQHF. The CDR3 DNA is TGCAGCGTCGCTGGAGTGGACGGACGTAGCACCGATATGCAGCATTTT.

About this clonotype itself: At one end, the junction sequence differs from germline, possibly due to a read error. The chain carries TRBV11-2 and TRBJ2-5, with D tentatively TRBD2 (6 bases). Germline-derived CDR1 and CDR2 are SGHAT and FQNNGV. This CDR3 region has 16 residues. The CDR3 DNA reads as TGTGCCAGCAGCCAAGGCGAGGGGCGGGAACTAGAGACCCAGCACTTC. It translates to CASSQGEGRELETQHF.

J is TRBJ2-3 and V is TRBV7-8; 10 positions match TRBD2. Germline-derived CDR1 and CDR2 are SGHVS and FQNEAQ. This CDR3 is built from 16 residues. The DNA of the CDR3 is TGTTGCAGTAGCTACGGACTAGCGGACGACACAGATACGCAGTATTTT. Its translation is CCSSYGLADDTDTQYF.

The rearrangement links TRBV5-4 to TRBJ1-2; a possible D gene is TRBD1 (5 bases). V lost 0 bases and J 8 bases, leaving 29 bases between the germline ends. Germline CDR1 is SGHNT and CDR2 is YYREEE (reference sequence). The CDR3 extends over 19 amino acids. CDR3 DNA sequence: TGTGCCAGCAGCTTGGGTCTCGGTGGGGAACCTCAGGGCGGGCAGGGCTACACCTTC. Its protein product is CASSLGLGGEPQGGQGYTF.

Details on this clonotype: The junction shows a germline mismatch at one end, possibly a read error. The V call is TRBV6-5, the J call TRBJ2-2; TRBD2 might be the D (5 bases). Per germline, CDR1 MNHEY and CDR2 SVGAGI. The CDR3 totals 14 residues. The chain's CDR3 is CASSYMAGTGELLF. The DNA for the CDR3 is TGTGCCAGCAGTTATATGGCGGGCACCGGGGAGCTGTTATTT.

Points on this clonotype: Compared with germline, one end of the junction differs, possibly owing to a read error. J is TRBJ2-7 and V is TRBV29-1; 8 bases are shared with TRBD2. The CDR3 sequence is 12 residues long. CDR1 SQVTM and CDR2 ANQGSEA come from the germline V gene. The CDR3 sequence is CSSLTSDHEQHF. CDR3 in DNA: TGCAGCTCCCTGACTAGCGACCACGAGCAACACTTC.

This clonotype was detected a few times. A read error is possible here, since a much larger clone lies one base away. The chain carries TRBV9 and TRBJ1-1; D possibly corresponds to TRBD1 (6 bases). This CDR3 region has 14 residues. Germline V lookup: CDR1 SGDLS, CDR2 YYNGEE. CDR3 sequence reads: CACSPPTGMGEAFF. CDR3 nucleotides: TGTGCCTGCAGCCCTCCCACAGGGATGGGTGAAGCTTTCTTT.

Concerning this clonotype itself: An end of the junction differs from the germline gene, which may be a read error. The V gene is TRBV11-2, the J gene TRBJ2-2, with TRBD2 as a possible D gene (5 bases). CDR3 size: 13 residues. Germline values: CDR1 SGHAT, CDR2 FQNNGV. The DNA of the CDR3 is TGTACCAGCAGCCAAGGTGTGGCCGGGGAACTGATTTTT. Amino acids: CTSSQGVAGELIF.

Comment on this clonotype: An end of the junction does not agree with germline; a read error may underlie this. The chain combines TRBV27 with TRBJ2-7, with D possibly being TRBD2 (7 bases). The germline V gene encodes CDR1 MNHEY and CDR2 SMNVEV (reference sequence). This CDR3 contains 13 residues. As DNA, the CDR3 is TGTGCCAGCATTTGGGGGGGCAGTGACGAGCAGTATTTC. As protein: CASIWGGSDEQYF.

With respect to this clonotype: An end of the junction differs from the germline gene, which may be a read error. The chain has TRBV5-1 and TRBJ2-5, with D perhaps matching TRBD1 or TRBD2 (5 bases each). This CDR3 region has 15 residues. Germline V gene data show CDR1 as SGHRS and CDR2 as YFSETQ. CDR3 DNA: TGCGCCAGCAGCCAGACAAGGGGAGAACAAGAGACCCAGTATTTC. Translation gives CASSQTRGEQETQYF.

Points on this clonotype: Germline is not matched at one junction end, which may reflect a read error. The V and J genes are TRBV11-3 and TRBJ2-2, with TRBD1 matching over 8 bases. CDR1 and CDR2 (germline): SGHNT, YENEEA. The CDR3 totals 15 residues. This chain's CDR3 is CVSSTRTGNTWELFF. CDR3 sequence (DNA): TGTGTCAGCAGTACTCGGACAGGGAACACCTGGGAGTTGTTTTTT. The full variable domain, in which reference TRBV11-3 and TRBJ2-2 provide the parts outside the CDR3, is EAGVVQSPRYKIIEKKQPVAFWCNPISGHNTLYWYLQNLGQGPELLIRYENEEAVDDSQLPKDRFSAERLKGVDSTLKIQPAELGDSAVYLCVSSTRTGNTWELFFGEGSRLTVL.

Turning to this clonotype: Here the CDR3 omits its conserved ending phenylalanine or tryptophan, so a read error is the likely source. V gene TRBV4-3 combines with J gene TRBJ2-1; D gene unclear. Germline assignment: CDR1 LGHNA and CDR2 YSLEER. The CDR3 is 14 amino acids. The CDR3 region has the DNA TGCGCCAGCAGCCAAGTTGCGTCCTACAATAAGCAGTTCCTC. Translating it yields CASSQVASYNKQFL.

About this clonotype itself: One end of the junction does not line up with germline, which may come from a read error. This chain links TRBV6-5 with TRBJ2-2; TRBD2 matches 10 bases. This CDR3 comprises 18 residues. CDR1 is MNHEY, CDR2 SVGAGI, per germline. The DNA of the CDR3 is TGTGCCAACAGTTACAAGGGACTAGCGTACCCGAACACCGGGGAGCTGTTTTTT. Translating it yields CANSYKGLAYPNTGELFF.

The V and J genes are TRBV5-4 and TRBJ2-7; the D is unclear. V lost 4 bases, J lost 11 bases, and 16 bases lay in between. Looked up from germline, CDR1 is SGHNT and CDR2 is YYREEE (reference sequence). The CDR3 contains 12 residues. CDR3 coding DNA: TGTGCCAGCAGCCAAAATGTGGGCTATAAGTACTTC. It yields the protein CASSQNVGYKYF.

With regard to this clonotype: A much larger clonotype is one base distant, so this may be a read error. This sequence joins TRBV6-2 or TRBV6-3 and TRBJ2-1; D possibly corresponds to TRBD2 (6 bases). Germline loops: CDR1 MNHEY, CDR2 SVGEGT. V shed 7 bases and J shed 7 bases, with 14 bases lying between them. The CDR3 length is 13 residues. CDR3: CASKARGRNEQFF. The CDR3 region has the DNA TGTGCCAGCAAAGCTAGAGGGAGGAATGAGCAGTTCTTC.

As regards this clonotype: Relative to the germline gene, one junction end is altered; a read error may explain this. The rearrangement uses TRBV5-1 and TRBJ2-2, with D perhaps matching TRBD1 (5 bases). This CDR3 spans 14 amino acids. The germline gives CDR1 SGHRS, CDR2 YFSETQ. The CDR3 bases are TGCACCAGCAGGGTGGGCAGTAACACCTGGGAGCTGTTTTTT. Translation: CTSRVGSNTWELFF.

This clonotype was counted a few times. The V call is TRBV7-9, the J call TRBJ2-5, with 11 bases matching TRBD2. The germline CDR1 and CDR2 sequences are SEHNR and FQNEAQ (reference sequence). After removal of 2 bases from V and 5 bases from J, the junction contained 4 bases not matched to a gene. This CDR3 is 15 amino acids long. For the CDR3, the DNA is TGTGCCAGCAGCTTAAGCACTAGCGGGAGCGAGACCCAGTACTTC. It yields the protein CASSLSTSGSETQYF.

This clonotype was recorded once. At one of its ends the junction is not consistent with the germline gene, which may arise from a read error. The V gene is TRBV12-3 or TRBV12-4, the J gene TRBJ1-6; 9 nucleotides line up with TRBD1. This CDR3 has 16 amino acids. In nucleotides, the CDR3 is TGTACCAGCAGTTTAGCTCCGGGACAGGGAGGTGCACCCCTCCACTTT. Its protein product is CTSSLAPGQGGAPLHF.

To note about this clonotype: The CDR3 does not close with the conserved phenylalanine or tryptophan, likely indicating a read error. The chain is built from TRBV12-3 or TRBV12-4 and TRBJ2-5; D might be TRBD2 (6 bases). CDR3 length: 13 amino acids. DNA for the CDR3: TGTGCCATCAGTTGGGGTCAGGGAGGGACCCAGTACCTC. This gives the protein CAISWGQGGTQYL.

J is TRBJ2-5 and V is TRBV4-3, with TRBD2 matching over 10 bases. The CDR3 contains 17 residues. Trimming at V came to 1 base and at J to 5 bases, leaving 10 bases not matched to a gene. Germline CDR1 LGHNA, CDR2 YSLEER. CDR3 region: CASSQAVSGRSGETQYF. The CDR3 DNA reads TGCGCCAGCAGCCAAGCGGTTAGCGGGAGGAGCGGTGAGACCCAGTACTTC.

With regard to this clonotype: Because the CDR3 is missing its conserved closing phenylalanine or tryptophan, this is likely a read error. The CDR3 reads CASSYSSGRATNEKLFY. CDR3 DNA: TGTGCCAGCAGTTACTCGTCCGGGCGTGCAACTAATGAAAAACTGTTTTAT. The rearrangement links TRBV6-6 to TRBJ1-4; no firm D call. V was trimmed by 0 bases and J by 0 bases, leaving 11 bases between them. Per germline, CDR1 MNHNY and CDR2 SVGAGI (reference sequence). The length of the CDR3 is 17 residues.